This entry lists 21 T cell receptor beta chains sequenced from one sample in a study of cytomegalovirus exposure and HLA in healthy donors. TCRdb's table, derived via immunoSEQ multiplex PCR, lists solely in-frame clones and lacks some. The sample carries about 120,000 clones, approximately 90% recorded once. The sequenced material came from PBMCs. These receptors came from a young woman in good health and CMV-seropositive.

CDR3 bases: TGTGCCAGCAGTGAATTCGGAGGGGCGGACTATGGCTACACCTTC. Residues: CASSEFGGADYGYTF. The chain carries TRBV25-1 and TRBJ1-2; D might be TRBD1 (5 bases). V was cut by 1 base and J by 3 bases, with 12 bases left in between. Germline-derived CDR1 and CDR2 are MGHDK and SYGVNS. The CDR3 contains 15 residues.

The gene calls are TRBV4-1 and TRBJ1-4; D is perhaps TRBD1 (6 bases). Deletions cut 2 bases from V and 6 bases from J, with 10 bases between. The CDR3 sequence is 14 residues long. Germline V gives CDR1 MGHRA, CDR2 YSYEKL. The CDR3 spells CASSQNRAYEKLFF. CDR3 DNA: TGCGCCAGCAGCCAAAACAGGGCGTATGAAAAACTGTTTTTT.

The V and J genes are TRBV25-1 and TRBJ2-7; 8 bases map to TRBD1. CDR3 length: 15 amino acids. Germline V gene lookup returns CDR1 MGHDK and CDR2 SYGVNS. J lost 6 bases, V lost 1 base, and 8 bases had no gene match. CDR3 sequence: CASSEWAGGAGEQYF. CDR3 bases: TGTGCCAGCAGTGAATGGGCAGGGGGCGCGGGCGAGCAGTACTTC.

The J gene is TRBJ2-5, the V gene TRBV29-1; TRBD2 aligns across 8 bases. V lost 4 bases to trimming and J lost 5 bases; unmatched junction nucleotides: 6. The CDR3 loop spans 13 amino acids. The germline gives CDR1 SQVTM, CDR2 ANQGSEA. DNA of the CDR3: TGCAGCGTTGTAGCGGGGTCCACGGAGACCCAGTACTTC. This encodes CSVVAGSTETQYF.

This sequence joins TRBV6-5 and TRBJ1-2; D possibly corresponds to TRBD1 (6 bases). The V end lost 4 bases, the J end lost 8 bases, and 17 bases lay between the germline ends. Germline values: CDR1 MNHEY, CDR2 SVGAGI. The CDR3 has 14 residues. The CDR3 protein is CASSSMGGAEGYTF. For the CDR3, the DNA is TGTGCCAGCAGTTCCATGGGGGGGGCGGAAGGCTACACCTTC.

This chain joins TRBV5-6 and TRBJ2-1; TRBD2 matches 10 bases. CDR3 length equals 17 residues. In germline, CDR1 is SGHDT, CDR2 YYEEEE. Trimming cost V 0 bases and J 9 bases; bases outside gene matches: 12. CDR3 bases: TGTGCCAGCAGCTTGGAGCCTAGCGGGGGCCGGGGGGGTGAGCAGTTCTTC. Translated: CASSLEPSGGRGGEQFF.

V gene TRBV11-2 combines with J gene TRBJ1-1, with a possible D match to TRBD1 (5 bases). The CDR3 extends over 16 amino acids. Between the trimmed V and J ends, which lost 5 bases and 0 bases, there was a span of 16 bases. Germline V CDR1 and CDR2: SGHAT, FQNNGV. The CDR3 is CASSDPWGLMNTEAFF. The CDR3 bases are TGTGCCAGCAGCGATCCTTGGGGACTAATGAACACTGAAGCTTTCTTT.

In its sample, this clone was seen once. J is TRBJ2-2 and V is TRBV6-5; 8 bases align to TRBD2. Germline V CDR1 and CDR2: MNHEY, SVGAGI. V lost 4 bases and J lost 1; bases outside the gene matches: 5. This CDR3 comprises 16 residues. The CDR3, as DNA: TGTGCCAGCAGTTCCCAGCGGGAGTTGAACACCGGGGAGCTGTTTTTT. Its protein product is CASSSQRELNTGELFF.

The chain carries TRBV9 and TRBJ1-3, with D perhaps TRBD1 (5 bases). The V gene's germline CDR1 is SGDLS and CDR2 YYNGEE. V gave up 0 bases and J gave up 4 bases, with 11 bases separating them. The CDR3 consists of 15 residues. CDR3: CASSVGWGKGNTIYF. The CDR3 coding sequence is TGTGCCAGCAGCGTAGGGTGGGGCAAAGGAAACACCATATATTTT.

This rearrangement joins TRBV14 to TRBJ2-1; 7 bases align to TRBD1. The CDR3 totals 12 residues. Germline CDR1 is SGHDN and CDR2 is FVKESK. V lost 6 bases and J lost 9; bases outside the gene matches: 5. The CDR3 is CASSLQGFEQFF. The CDR3 DNA reads as TGTGCCAGCAGTTTACAGGGGTTTGAGCAGTTCTTC. Full variable domain (outside the CDR3, taken from reference TRBV14 and TRBJ2-1): EAGVTQFPSHSVIEKGQTVTLRCDPISGHDNLYWYRRVMGKEIKFLLHFVKESKQDESGMPNNRFLAERTGGTYSTLKVQPAELEDSGVYFCASSLQGFEQFFGPGTRLTVL.

The chain employs TRBV18 and TRBJ2-6; 7 bases match TRBD1. Trimming took 4 bases from V and 2 from J; bases not matched to a gene: 8. Germline V gene data show CDR1 as KGHSH and CDR2 as LQKENI. The CDR3 consists of 17 residues. The CDR3 spells CASSHSTDRAGANVLTF. For the CDR3, the DNA is TGTGCCAGCTCACACTCTACCGACAGGGCTGGGGCCAACGTCCTGACTTTC.

This clone was recorded once. The V call is TRBV27, the J call TRBJ2-1; 10 bases agree with TRBD2. V lost 2 bases and J lost 4; bases outside the gene matches: 2. This CDR3 has 15 amino acids. Looked up from germline, CDR1 is MNHEY and CDR2 is SMNVEV (reference sequence). The CDR3 DNA is TGTGCCAGCAGTTTAAGGGGACTAGCGTACAATGAGCAGTTCTTC. Protein product: CASSLRGLAYNEQFF.

With respect to this clone: The same CDR3 arises from other DNA sequences in this sample as well. The chain links TRBV5-1 to TRBJ2-1; D remains ambiguous. Between the trimmed V and J ends, which lost 2 bases and 5 bases, there was a span of 2 bases. This CDR3 has 11 residues. Germline values: CDR1 SGHRS, CDR2 YFSETQ. CDR3 region: CASSFNNEQFF. The CDR3 coding sequence is TGCGCCAGCAGCTTTAACAATGAGCAGTTCTTC.

The rearrangement joins TRBV2 to TRBJ1-5; no firm D call. This CDR3 region has 14 residues. The germline V gene has CDR1 SNHLY and CDR2 FYNNEI. Trimming removed 6 bases at V and 3 bases at J, with 12 bases between. CDR3 sequence reads: CASSAPGVNQPQHF. The CDR3 DNA reads TGTGCCAGCAGCGCCCCCGGGGTCAATCAGCCCCAGCATTTT.

The gene calls are TRBV6-6 and TRBJ1-2, with 9 bases identical to TRBD1. Trimming cost V 6 bases and J 8 bases; bases outside gene matches: 10. CDR1 is MNHNY, CDR2 SVGAGI, per germline (reference sequence). The length of the CDR3 is 14 residues. CDR3 in DNA: TGTGCCAGCAGGGGACAGGGAATGGATATCGGCTACACCTTC. Translating gives CASRGQGMDIGYTF.

This chain connects TRBV15 to TRBJ2-1; 8 bases align to TRBD1. Germline V gives CDR1 LNHNV, CDR2 YYDKDF (reference sequence). The CDR3 loop spans 15 amino acids. Trimming at V came to 5 bases and at J to 4 bases, leaving 7 bases not matched to a gene. The DNA of the CDR3 is TGTGCCACCAGCGGGCAGGGGGCGGGGTACAATGAGCAGTTCTTC. Amino acid sequence: CATSGQGAGYNEQFF. The entire variable domain, with the rest obtained from reference TRBV15 and TRBJ2-1, is as follows: DAMVIQNPRYQVTQFGKPVTLSCSQTLNHNVMYWYQQKSSQAPKLLFHYYDKDFNNEADTPDNFQSRRPNTSFCFLDIRSPGLGDTAMYLCATSGQGAGYNEQFFGPGTRLTVL.

This chain joins TRBV2 and TRBJ2-5; D is possibly TRBD2 (6 bases). Germline CDR1 is SNHLY and CDR2 is FYNNEI. Trimming removed 4 bases from V and 7 bases from J, with 10 bases in between. This CDR3 contains 12 residues. CDR3 nucleotide sequence: TGTGCCAGCAGTGCTCAGGAGGGGACCCAGTACTTC. Amino acid sequence: CASSAQEGTQYF. The complete variable domain, with remaining parts taken from reference TRBV2 and TRBJ2-5, reads EPEVTQTPSHQVTQMGQEVILRCVPISNHLYFYWYRQILGQKVEFLVSFYNNEISEKSEIFDDQFSVERPDGSNFTLKIRSTKLEDSAMYFCASSAQEGTQYFGPGTRLLVL.

The chain carries TRBV4-3 and TRBJ2-2; TRBD2 matches 7 bases. The V and J ends lost 4 bases and 4 bases, in that order; junction bases with no gene match: 3. CDR3 length equals 14 residues. The germline CDR1 and CDR2 sequences are LGHNA and YSLEER. The chain's CDR3 is CASSPGGFTGELFF. The CDR3 DNA follows: TGCGCCAGCAGCCCGGGGGGATTCACCGGGGAGCTGTTTTTT.

V usage is TRBV9 and J usage is TRBJ1-2, with 8 nucleotides matching TRBD1. Germline V gene lookup returns CDR1 SGDLS and CDR2 YYNGEE. V trimming: 0 bases; J trimming: 8 bases; junction bases outside the gene matches: 6. The CDR3 loop spans 14 amino acids. The CDR3 DNA reads TGTGCCAGCAGCGTAGGACAGGGGACGGGCGGCTACACCTTC. This translates into CASSVGQGTGGYTF.

V usage is TRBV4-2 and J usage is TRBJ1-1; a possible D gene is TRBD1 (5 bases). The CDR3 has 13 residues. Germline CDR1 and CDR2: LGHNA and YNFKEQ. The V gene lost 0 bases and the J gene lost 8 bases, with 10 bases spanning the gap. The DNA for the CDR3 is TGTGCCAGCAGCCAAGACAGGGCTTTAGAAGCTTTCTTT. Translated: CASSQDRALEAFF.

The chain carries TRBV4-1 and TRBJ2-7; D perhaps matches TRBD1 (5 bases). Trimming shortened V by 0 bases and J by 0 bases, and 18 bases separated the two germline ends. This CDR3 spans 18 amino acids. Germline V CDR1 and CDR2: MGHRA, YSYEKL. CDR3: CASSQDRAVAGLSYEQYF. The CDR3, as DNA: TGCGCCAGCAGCCAAGATCGGGCCGTCGCAGGGCTCTCCTACGAGCAGTACTTC.